These 10 T cell receptor beta chains share one sample of origin, sequenced in a study of PD-L1 blockade in urothelial cancer. Profiled with immunoSEQ multiplex PCR; TCRdb holds only in-frame clones, not every one. The data show some 120,000 clones, approximately 90% seen once. The time point was: peripheral blood 6 weeks after treatment start. Sample: PBMCs, taken around atezolizumab (anti-PD-L1) treatment. The receptors stem from a man aged 55 to 70 with urothelial cancer.

The chain carries TRBV27 and TRBJ2-5; possibly TRBD2 for D (5 bases). The V end was cut by 7 bases, the J end by 5 bases, with 11 bases between. Per the germline V gene, CDR1 is MNHEY and CDR2 is SMNVEV (reference sequence). This CDR3 is built from 12 residues. CDR3 in amino acids: CASNGKMETQYF. The CDR3 DNA reads TGTGCCAGCAACGGGAAAATGGAGACCCAGTACTTC.

This clone was found a few times. J is TRBJ1-1 and V is TRBV6-1, with 9 bases that match TRBD1. The germline V gene encodes CDR1 MNHNS and CDR2 SASEGT. Trimming took 7 bases from V and 4 from J; bases not matched to a gene: 7. The CDR3 has 14 residues. The CDR3 is CASILDRGGTEAFF. DNA for the CDR3: TGTGCCAGCATTCTGGACAGGGGCGGCACTGAAGCTTTCTTT.

This clone was detected only once. This chain joins TRBV19 and TRBJ2-7, with D unclear. The CDR3 has 14 amino acids. Germline V lookup: CDR1 LNHDA, CDR2 SQIVND (reference sequence). The V end was cut by 1 base, the J end by 0 bases, with 7 bases between. CDR3 in DNA: TGTGCCAGTAGTATAGTGGGCAGCTCCTACGAGCAGTACTTC. Translation: CASSIVGSSYEQYF.

This clone has just one count. The gene calls are TRBV19 and TRBJ2-1, with 7 bases fitting TRBD1. Trimming at V came to 5 bases and at J to 7 bases, leaving 8 bases not matched to a gene. The germline V gene encodes CDR1 LNHDA and CDR2 SQIVND (reference sequence). This CDR3 has 14 residues. The CDR3: CASSLVRDRNEQFF. The CDR3 region has the DNA TGTGCCAGTAGTCTAGTCAGGGACAGAAATGAGCAGTTCTTC.

V and J are TRBV28 and TRBJ1-2, with TRBD1 identical over 9 bases. Germline CDR1 and CDR2: MDHEN and SYDVKM. CDR3 size: 12 residues. The trim removed 4 bases at V and 8 bases at J, leaving 2 bases unmatched. This chain's CDR3 is CASSSGQGGYTF. The CDR3 coding sequence is TGTGCCAGCAGTTCGGGACAGGGAGGCTACACCTTC.

The rearrangement uses TRBV11-2 and TRBJ1-2; 9 bases agree with TRBD1. Germline lookup yields CDR1 SGHAT and CDR2 FQNNGV. The CDR3 loop spans 15 amino acids. The junction had 12 bases not matched to a gene; V was cut back by 5 bases and J by 8 bases. The CDR3 nucleotides are TGTGCCAGCAGCATTGTACAGGGGGCGGTAAGGGGCTACACCTTC. Its translation: CASSIVQGAVRGYTF.

Worth noting for this clone: Other DNA sequences in the sample encode the same CDR3. The genes are TRBV7-9 and TRBJ2-2; no reliable D call. The CDR3 totals 13 residues. From germline, CDR1 is SEHNR and CDR2 FQNEAQ (reference sequence). V was cut by 8 bases and J by 1 base, with 8 bases left in between. The CDR3 nucleotides are TGTGCCAGCTCATCAGAGAACACCGGGGAGCTGTTTTTT. It yields the protein CASSSENTGELFF.

CDR3 nucleotides: TGTGCCAGCAGCTTTGGGACAGGGAAAAGGTCACCCCTCCACTTT. This gives the protein CASSFGTGKRSPLHF. V is TRBV28 and J is TRBJ1-6; 9 bases are shared with TRBD1. V lost 6 bases to trimming and J lost 10 bases; unmatched junction nucleotides: 10. Germline CDR1 is MDHEN and CDR2 is SYDVKM. CDR3 length: 15 amino acids.

The genes are TRBV9 and TRBJ1-4; tentatively, D is TRBD1 (6 bases). Trimming took 1 base from V and 7 from J, leaving 14 bases between them. The CDR3 is 15 residues long. Germline loops: CDR1 SGDLS, CDR2 YYNGEE. The CDR3 coding sequence is TGTGCCAGCAGCGTACGGGGGGCACCGGGTGAAAAACTGTTTTTT. It is translated as CASSVRGAPGEKLFF.

This clone was recorded only once. This chain links TRBV7-9 with TRBJ2-1; 7 bases are a match to TRBD1. This CDR3 spans 14 amino acids. Germline V gene sequence: CDR1 SEHNR, CDR2 FQNEAQ (reference sequence). V lost 0 bases and J lost 7; bases outside the gene matches: 3. This CDR3 reads CASSLASRGNEQFF. The CDR3 DNA follows: TGTGCCAGCAGCTTAGCGAGCAGGGGGAATGAGCAGTTCTTC. Full variable domain (outside the CDR3, taken from reference TRBV7-9 and TRBJ2-1): DTGVSQNPRHKITKRGQNVTFRCDPISEHNRLYWYRQTLGQGPEFLTYFQNEAQLEKSRLLSDRFSAERPKGSFSTLEIQRTEQGDSAMYLCASSLASRGNEQFFGPGTRLTVL.